A single sample is the source of the 5 T cell receptor beta chains below, sequenced in a study of blood T cell repertoires in COVID-19. TCRdb's table, derived via immunoSEQ multiplex PCR, lists solely in-frame clones and lacks some. This sample has under 300,000 clones, with 81% found just once. Sequencing input: peripheral blood. The receptors were sampled from a woman aged 60 to 75 with active or convalescent COVID-19.

The gene calls are TRBV7-9 and TRBJ1-5; D is possibly TRBD1 (5 bases). The germline V gene encodes CDR1 SEHNR and CDR2 FQNEAQ (reference sequence). Trimming removed 1 base from V and 2 bases from J, with 18 bases in between. The CDR3 is made up of 18 amino acids. DNA for the CDR3: TGTGCCAGCAGCTTAGTAATTTGGGGCAGGGAGGGCAATCAGCCCCAGCATTTT. This encodes CASSLVIWGREGNQPQHF.

V gene TRBV19 combines with J gene TRBJ2-7; the match to TRBD2 covers 7 bases. The CDR3 has 12 residues. Germline V gene sequence: CDR1 LNHDA, CDR2 SQIVND (reference sequence). The V and J ends lost 9 bases and 2 bases, in that order; junction bases with no gene match: 4. In DNA, the CDR3 is TGTGCCAGCCGGGACTATCCCTACGAGCAGTACTTC. Protein sequence: CASRDYPYEQYF.

The chain uses TRBV4-1 and TRBJ1-4; D possibly corresponds to TRBD1 (6 bases). CDR3 size: 14 residues. V was cut by 3 bases and J by 5 bases, with 10 bases left in between. The V gene's germline CDR1 is MGHRA and CDR2 YSYEKL. CDR3 DNA: TGCGCCAGCAGCCAGCCCACAGGGAATGAAAAACTGTTTTTT. Its translation: CASSQPTGNEKLFF.

This clone was picked up a small number of times. The V gene is TRBV19, the J gene TRBJ1-5; D might be TRBD1 (6 bases). The CDR3 totals 13 residues. The V gene lost 5 bases and the J gene lost 11 bases, with 16 bases spanning the gap. Germline V gene lookup returns CDR1 LNHDA and CDR2 SQIVND (reference sequence). The CDR3 DNA follows: TGTGCCAGTAGTGCTCAGGGGCCTACTTCCCAGCATTTT. Translating it yields CASSAQGPTSQHF.

This chain joins TRBV3-1 (or the pseudogene TRBV3-2) and TRBJ1-1; no reliable D call. Looked up from germline, CDR1 is LGHDT and CDR2 is YNNKEL (reference sequence). The ends were cut back, 1 base at V and 4 bases at J, with 10 bases in the middle. The CDR3 length is 14 residues. CDR3 protein: CASSQGVSGTEAFF. In nucleotides, the CDR3 is TGTGCCAGCAGCCAAGGCGTATCGGGCACTGAAGCTTTCTTT.